This is a list of T cell receptor beta chains from one sample in a study of CD8+ T cells in alopecia areata. Profiled with immunoSEQ multiplex PCR; TCRdb holds only in-frame clones, not every one. The sample yields 270,000 or so clones, 58% seen once. The sequencing here drew on CD4+ T cells sorted from blood, taken at week 24, from a patient treated with tofacitinib. The source of these receptors is a human donor with alopecia areata. Each CDR3 is given with its conserved first and last residue. Clone size is stated in some rows and not others, as once, few, many or a class when expanded.

CSVRQVGETQYF,few,TRBJ2-5,TRBV29-1
CALQQGLNTEAFF,.,TRBJ1-1,TRBV30
CSTAGPSDTGELFF,.,TRBJ2-2,TRBV29-1
CSVEFGTQYF,.,TRBJ2-5,TRBV29-1
CASSVDPTGGVQETQYF,.,TRBJ2-5,TRBV9
CAIKEQEGGGELFF,few,TRBJ2-2,TRBV10-3
CASSLEEAGFYNEQFF,.,TRBJ2-1,TRBV11-2
CAWTGQRNEQFF,.,TRBJ2-1,TRBV30
CVLRGAAIYGYTF,.,TRBJ1-2,TRBV30
CASSGTRGTANEAFF,.,TRBJ1-1,TRBV5-1
CASSLNGGTDTQYF,.,TRBJ2-3,TRBV7-3
CAWSTTTWGATDTQYF,.,TRBJ2-3,TRBV30
CASSLAAMEQYF,few,TRBJ2-7,TRBV28
CASSYSGKSSRGPSYEQYF,once,TRBJ2-7,TRBV5-6
CASSFQGDTEAFF,few,TRBJ1-1,TRBV5-1
CASGDRPAYEQYF,.,TRBJ2-7,TRBV19
CANLPGTGNTGELFF,.,TRBJ2-2,TRBV6-5
CAWKTSGSNEQFF,few,TRBJ2-1,TRBV30
CASSFSGGGEQFF,.,TRBJ2-1,TRBV2
CASSLGQVGWVGYEQFF,many,TRBJ2-1,TRBV7-9